This T cell receptor (beta chain) was sequenced in a study of a mutant IDH1 vaccine in newly diagnosed glioma. Whole-study context: Antecedent treatment encompassed radiotherapy, temozolomide, or their combination; the majority received both.

This CDR3 contains 15 residues. Trimming cost V 0 bases and J 0 bases, with 7 bases left between them. Germline CDR1 is SGHNT and CDR2 is YYREEE (reference sequence). The protocol was immunoSEQ multiplex PCR, while the TCRdb copy is restricted to in-frame clones and leaves out a portion. Counted here are roughly 46,000 clones, around 86% occurring once; the ten biggest clones make up about 2.2%. Documented time point: baseline, week 1 (first vaccination visit). Noted treatment: pre-vaccination baseline after standard-of-care therapy. Diagnosis in the donors showed new WHO grade 3 or 4 astrocytomas that were IDH1-mutant and ATRX-lost.

This TCR derives from a man aged 40-49 years with glioma. This rearrangement joins TRBV5-4 to TRBJ1-3; D unresolved. The specimen comprised PBMCs, sampled from a glioma patient treated with radiotherapy, temozolomide or both. This chain's CDR3 is CASSLGGSSGNTIYF. For the CDR3, the DNA is TGTGCCAGCAGCTTGGGGGGTAGCTCTGGAAACACCATATATTTT.